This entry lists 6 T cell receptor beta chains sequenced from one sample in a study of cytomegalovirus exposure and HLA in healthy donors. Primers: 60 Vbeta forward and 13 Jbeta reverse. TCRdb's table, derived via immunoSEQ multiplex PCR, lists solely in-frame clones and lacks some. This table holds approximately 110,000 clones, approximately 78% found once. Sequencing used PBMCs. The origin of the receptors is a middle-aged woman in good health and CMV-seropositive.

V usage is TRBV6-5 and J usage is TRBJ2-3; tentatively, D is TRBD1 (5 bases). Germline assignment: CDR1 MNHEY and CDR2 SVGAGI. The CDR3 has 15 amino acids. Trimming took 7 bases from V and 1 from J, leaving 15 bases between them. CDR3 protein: CASTHKGVGTDTQYF. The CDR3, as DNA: TGTGCCAGCACCCACAAAGGGGTTGGCACAGATACGCAGTATTTT.

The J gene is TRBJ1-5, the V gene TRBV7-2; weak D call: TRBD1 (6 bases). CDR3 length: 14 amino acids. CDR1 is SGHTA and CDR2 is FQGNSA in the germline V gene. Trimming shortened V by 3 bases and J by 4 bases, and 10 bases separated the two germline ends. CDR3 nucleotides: TGTGCCAGCAGCTTCCGACAGGTTAATCAGCCCCAGCATTTT. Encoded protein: CASSFRQVNQPQHF.

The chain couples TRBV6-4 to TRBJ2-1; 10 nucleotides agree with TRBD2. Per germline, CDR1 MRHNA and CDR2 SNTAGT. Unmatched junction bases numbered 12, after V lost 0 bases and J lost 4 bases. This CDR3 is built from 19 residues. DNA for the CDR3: TGTGCCAGCAGTGACTCGACAAAGTTTGGAGCGGGGGGGTACAATGAGCAGTTCTTC. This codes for CASSDSTKFGAGGYNEQFF.

The chain's CDR3 is CASSLGLATDTQYF. The CDR3 coding sequence is TGTGCCAGCAGCTTGGGACTAGCCACAGATACGCAGTATTTT. The gene calls are TRBV7-3 and TRBJ2-3, with 9 bases aligning to TRBD2. The CDR3 sequence is 14 residues long. The germline V gene has CDR1 SGHTA and CDR2 FQGTGA. With 3 bases clipped from V and 2 bases from J, the junction kept 0 bases outside the gene matches.

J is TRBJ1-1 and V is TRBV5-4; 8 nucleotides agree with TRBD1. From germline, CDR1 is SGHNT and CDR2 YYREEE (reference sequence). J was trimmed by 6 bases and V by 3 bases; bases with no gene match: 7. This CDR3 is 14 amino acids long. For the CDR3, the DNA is TGTGCCAGCAGCTCCGGACAGGGAGTGGCTGAAGCTTTCTTT. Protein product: CASSSGQGVAEAFF.

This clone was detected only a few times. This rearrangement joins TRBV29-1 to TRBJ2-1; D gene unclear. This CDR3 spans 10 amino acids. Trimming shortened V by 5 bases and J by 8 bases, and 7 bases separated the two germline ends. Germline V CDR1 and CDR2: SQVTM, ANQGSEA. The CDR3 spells CSVLSDEQFF. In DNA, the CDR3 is TGCAGCGTTTTGAGTGATGAGCAGTTCTTC.